This T cell receptor (beta chain) was sequenced during a study of blood T cell repertoires in COVID-19. At the level of the study: COVID-19 samples collected from the United States, Italy and Spain covered acute and convalescent phases. T cells, B-cell-depleted T cells, or PBMCs supplied cDNA or gDNA.

The germline CDR1 and CDR2 sequences are MNHNS and SASEGT. This CDR3 has 14 amino acids. The ends lost 2 bases at V and 9 bases at J; junction bases unmatched: 7. In the study's own analysis: Estimated nucleated cell counts came from reference gene primer amplification. The assay was immunoSEQ multiplex PCR, and TCRdb's table has in-frame clones only and misses some. V and J calls and clone size are given by that table; D and trimming were obtained from the DNA. The sample includes around 100,000 clones, roughly 84% seen only once; the top ten take roughly 0.89%. This sequence joins TRBV6-1 and TRBJ2-7; 10 bases align to TRBD2. The clonotype comes from a woman in her 70s with acute or convalescent COVID-19. The sequencing sample was made of peripheral blood. The CDR3 nucleotides read TGTGCCAGCAGTGAATCAAGCGGGGGGGGTCGGCAGTACTTC. It translates to CASSESSGGGRQYF.